A selection of T cell receptor beta chains follows, all from one sample in a study of technical replicates of blood from several donors. Using immunoSEQ multiplex PCR, the repertoire was profiled, and TCRdb retains in-frame clones only, with some absent. The sample records about 88,000 clones, under 95% being singletons. Source material: T cells isolated from PBMCs. These receptors were taken from a human donor in good health. The CDR3 runs from the conserved cysteine through the conserved F or W. The D gene is left open where the match is weak.

CDR3 DNA: TGTGCCAGCGAGCGGACTAGCGGGGGCGATGAGCAGTTCTTC; CDR3 protein: CASERTSGGDEQFF; J gene: TRBJ2-1; V gene: TRBV28; D gene: TRBD2
CDR3 DNA: TGTGCCAGCAGTCCGTCCCCCGGGACTAGCGGGATTGGTAGAGAGACCCAGTACTTC; CDR3 protein: CASSPSPGTSGIGRETQYF; J gene: TRBJ2-5; V gene: TRBV27; D gene: TRBD2
CDR3 DNA: TGTGCCAGCAGCACCGCCTATGAAGCTTTCTTT; CDR3 protein: CASSTAYEAFF; J gene: TRBJ1-1; V gene: TRBV5-4; D gene: .
CDR3 DNA: TGTGCCAGCAGCCCGGGGGACAGCCTCTACACCTTC; CDR3 protein: CASSPGDSLYTF; J gene: TRBJ1-2; V gene: TRBV7-8; D gene: TRBD1
CDR3 DNA: TGTGCCAGCAGCTTGGGCGCGGGAGGTCTCTCCTACGAGCAGTACTTC; CDR3 protein: CASSLGAGGLSYEQYF; J gene: TRBJ2-7; V gene: TRBV5-4; D gene: TRBD2
CDR3 DNA: TGTGCCAGCAGCTATCGTGGGGGGGATGGCTACACCTTC; CDR3 protein: CASSYRGGDGYTF; J gene: TRBJ1-2; V gene: TRBV5-5; D gene: .
CDR3 DNA: TGCGCCAGCAGCCCCGACAGGGGTTTTAATCAGCCCCAGCATTTT; CDR3 protein: CASSPDRGFNQPQHF; J gene: TRBJ1-5; V gene: TRBV4-1; D gene: TRBD1
CDR3 DNA: TGTGCCAGCAGTCCCTCGGGGCAGGGGGCGCGAGATACGCAGTATTTT; CDR3 protein: CASSPSGQGARDTQYF; J gene: TRBJ2-3; V gene: TRBV7-9; D gene: TRBD1
CDR3 DNA: TGCAGCGTTGATTGGGCCCCCGAAAGCGGCTATGGCTACACCTTC; CDR3 protein: CSVDWAPESGYGYTF; J gene: TRBJ1-2; V gene: TRBV29-1; D gene: .
CDR3 DNA: TGCGCCAGCAGCGACCCCCCGGGTACGCAGTATTTT; CDR3 protein: CASSDPPGTQYF; J gene: TRBJ2-3; V gene: TRBV5-1; D gene: .
CDR3 DNA: TGTGCCAGCAGTCCGGGGGACTTGAGCTCCTACAATGAGCAGTTCTTC; CDR3 protein: CASSPGDLSSYNEQFF; J gene: TRBJ2-1; V gene: TRBV28; D gene: .
CDR3 DNA: TGTGCCAGCAACAAAGGACAGGGTGCAGATACGCAGTATTTT; CDR3 protein: CASNKGQGADTQYF; J gene: TRBJ2-3; V gene: TRBV6-4; D gene: TRBD1
CDR3 DNA: TGTGCCAGCAAAGCTTGCATGGACAGGAGGGTTTATGGCTACACCTTC; CDR3 protein: CASKACMDRRVYGYTF; J gene: TRBJ1-2; V gene: TRBV14; D gene: TRBD1
CDR3 DNA: TGTGCCAGCAGGAAGATGACGGGACTAGTTTGGAATGAGCAGTTCTTC; CDR3 protein: CASRKMTGLVWNEQFF; J gene: TRBJ2-1; V gene: TRBV2; D gene: TRBD2
CDR3 DNA: TGTGCCAGCAGCCTTTCGACTAGCGGGGGGCGTCTGAACACCGGGGAGCTGTTTTTT; CDR3 protein: CASSLSTSGGRLNTGELFF; J gene: TRBJ2-2; V gene: TRBV27; D gene: TRBD2
CDR3 DNA: TGCGCCAGCAGCCAAGATCCGGGAAGTCTGGGTACAGATACGCAGTATTTT; CDR3 protein: CASSQDPGSLGTDTQYF; J gene: TRBJ2-3; V gene: TRBV4-1; D gene: .
CDR3 DNA: TGCGCCAGCAGCGCCAACCCCACAGGGCCTTTGGACTATGGCTACACCTTC; CDR3 protein: CASSANPTGPLDYGYTF; J gene: TRBJ1-2; V gene: TRBV5-1; D gene: .
CDR3 DNA: TGTGCCAGCAGCGTGGGCACCTGGGATACGCAGTATTTT; CDR3 protein: CASSVGTWDTQYF; J gene: TRBJ2-3; V gene: TRBV7-7; D gene: .
CDR3 DNA: TGTGCCAGCTCAGCCGGGACAGGAGATAATCAGCCCCAGCATTTT; CDR3 protein: CASSAGTGDNQPQHF; J gene: TRBJ1-5; V gene: TRBV18; D gene: TRBD1
CDR3 DNA: TGTGCCAGCAGCGCATGGCCTGAAGATACGCAGTATTTT; CDR3 protein: CASSAWPEDTQYF; J gene: TRBJ2-3; V gene: TRBV9; D gene: .
CDR3 DNA: TGTGCCAGCAGCGGGGGGGAGACCTACAATGAGCAGTTCTTC; CDR3 protein: CASSGGETYNEQFF; J gene: TRBJ2-1; V gene: TRBV9; D gene: .
CDR3 DNA: TGTGCCAGCACTCAATCGGGGGAGTCAGAGACCCAGTACTTC; CDR3 protein: CASTQSGESETQYF; J gene: TRBJ2-5; V gene: TRBV9; D gene: .
CDR3 DNA: TGTGCCAGCAGGACTAGCGGGAGGTACAATGAGCAGTTCTTC; CDR3 protein: CASRTSGRYNEQFF; J gene: TRBJ2-1; V gene: TRBV28; D gene: TRBD2
CDR3 DNA: TGTGCCAGCAGGGAGAACAGGGGGCAAGGCTACACCTTC; CDR3 protein: CASRENRGQGYTF; J gene: TRBJ1-2; V gene: TRBV6-1; D gene: TRBD1
CDR3 DNA: TGTGCCAGCAGCTTAGGCCCTTCAGGGGGCGGTGAAAAACTGTTTTTT; CDR3 protein: CASSLGPSGGGEKLFF; J gene: TRBJ1-4; V gene: TRBV7-6; D gene: TRBD1
CDR3 DNA: TGTGCCAGCAGCCTCGACGGGGGGGCCAGACAAGATACGCAGTATTTT; CDR3 protein: CASSLDGGARQDTQYF; J gene: TRBJ2-3; V gene: TRBV5-8; D gene: TRBD2
CDR3 DNA: TGTGCCAGCAGCGCGGGACAGGGCGCCGTAGCTTTCTTT; CDR3 protein: CASSAGQGAVAFF; J gene: TRBJ1-1; V gene: TRBV11-3; D gene: TRBD1